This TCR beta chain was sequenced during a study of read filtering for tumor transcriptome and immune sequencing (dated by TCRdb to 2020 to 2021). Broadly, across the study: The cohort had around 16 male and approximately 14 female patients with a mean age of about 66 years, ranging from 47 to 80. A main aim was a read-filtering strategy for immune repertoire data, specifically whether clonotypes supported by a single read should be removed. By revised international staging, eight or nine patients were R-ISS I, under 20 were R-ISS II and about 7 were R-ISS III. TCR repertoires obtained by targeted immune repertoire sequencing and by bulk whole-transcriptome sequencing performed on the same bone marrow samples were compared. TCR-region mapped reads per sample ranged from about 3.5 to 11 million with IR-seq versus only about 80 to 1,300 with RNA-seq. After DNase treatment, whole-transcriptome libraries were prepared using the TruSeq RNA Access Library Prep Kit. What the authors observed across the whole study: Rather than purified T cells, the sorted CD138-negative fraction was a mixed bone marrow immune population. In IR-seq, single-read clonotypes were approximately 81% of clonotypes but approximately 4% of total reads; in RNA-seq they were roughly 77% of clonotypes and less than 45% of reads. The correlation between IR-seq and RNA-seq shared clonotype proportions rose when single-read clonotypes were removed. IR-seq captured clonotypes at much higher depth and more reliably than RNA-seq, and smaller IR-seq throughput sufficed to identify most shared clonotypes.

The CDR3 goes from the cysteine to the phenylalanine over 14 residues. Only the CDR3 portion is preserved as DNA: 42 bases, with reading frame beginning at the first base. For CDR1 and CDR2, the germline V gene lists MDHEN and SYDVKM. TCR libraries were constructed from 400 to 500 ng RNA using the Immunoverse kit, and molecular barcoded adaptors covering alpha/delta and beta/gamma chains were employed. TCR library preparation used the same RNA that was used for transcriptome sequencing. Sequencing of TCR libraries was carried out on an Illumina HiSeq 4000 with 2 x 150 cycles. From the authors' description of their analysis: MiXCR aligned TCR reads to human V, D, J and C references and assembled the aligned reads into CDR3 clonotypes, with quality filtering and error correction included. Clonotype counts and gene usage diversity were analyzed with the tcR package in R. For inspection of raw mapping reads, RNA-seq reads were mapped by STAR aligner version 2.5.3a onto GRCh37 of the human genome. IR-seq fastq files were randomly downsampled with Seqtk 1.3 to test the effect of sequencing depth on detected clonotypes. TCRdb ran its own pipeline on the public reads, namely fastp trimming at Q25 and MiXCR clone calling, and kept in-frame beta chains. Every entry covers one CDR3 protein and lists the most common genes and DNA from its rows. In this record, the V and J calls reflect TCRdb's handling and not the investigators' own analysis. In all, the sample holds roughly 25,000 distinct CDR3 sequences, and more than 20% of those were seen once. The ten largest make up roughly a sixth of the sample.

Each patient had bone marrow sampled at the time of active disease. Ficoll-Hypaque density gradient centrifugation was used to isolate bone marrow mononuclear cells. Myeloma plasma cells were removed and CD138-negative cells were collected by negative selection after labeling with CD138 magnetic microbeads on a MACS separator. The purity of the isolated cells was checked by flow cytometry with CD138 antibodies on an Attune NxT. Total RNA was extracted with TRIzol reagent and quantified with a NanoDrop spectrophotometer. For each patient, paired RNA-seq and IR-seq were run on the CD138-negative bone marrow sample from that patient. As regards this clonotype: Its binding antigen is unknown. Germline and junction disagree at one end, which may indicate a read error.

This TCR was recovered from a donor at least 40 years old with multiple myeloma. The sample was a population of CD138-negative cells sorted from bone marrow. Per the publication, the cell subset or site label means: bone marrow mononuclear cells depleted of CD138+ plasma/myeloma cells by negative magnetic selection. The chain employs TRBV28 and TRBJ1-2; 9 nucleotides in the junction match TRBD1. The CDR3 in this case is CANSSGQGLYGYTF. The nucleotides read TGTGCCAACAGTTCCGGACAGGGGCTGTATGGCTACACCTTC.